This paragraph covers one T cell receptor beta chain sequence. The antigen remains unidentified. Between the trimmed V and J ends, which lost 4 bases and 2 bases, there was a span of 9 bases. Germline CDR1 is SEHNR and CDR2 is FQNEAQ (reference sequence). The CDR3 totals 13 residues. The PCR ran on 60 Vbeta and 13 Jbeta primers. Assay: immunoSEQ multiplex PCR; the TCRdb copy retains only in-frame clones and omits some. The data show about 110,000 clones, roughly 80% seen once. The sample originates from a study of cytomegalovirus exposure and HLA in healthy donors. The wider study: Early released data had tens of millions of unique TCRs, all coming from HLA-typed donors.

Study-level points and caveats: In a later analysis, parvovirus B19, influenza, CMV and Epstein-Barr virus appeared linked to several top co-occurrence clusters.

Every donor was a healthy person donating bone marrow. The sample taken for sequencing was PBMCs. The sequence came from a man aged 25 to 40 in good health and CMV-seropositive. The chain combines TRBV7-9 with TRBJ2-7, with D possibly TRBD2 on 5 matching bases. This CDR3 is CASSSGNTYEQYF. Here the CDR3 DNA reads TGTGCCAGCAGCTCCGGGAATACCTACGAGCAGTACTTC.